The entry below gives a single TCR beta chain sequence along with its context. The target antigen is unknown. The germline CDR1 and CDR2 sequences are SGHAT and FQNNGV. Trimming shortened V by 0 bases and J by 0 bases, and 9 bases separated the two germline ends. The CDR3 covers 16 residues. This sample was taken from a study of T-cell reconstitution after alpha-beta-depleted transplantation in children. Broader study findings: Several hundred expanded graft clones reportedly supplied alpha-beta T cells about two months after transplant. The origin of high day-60 TCRbeta diversity in some patients lay in surviving recipient T cells and thymic progenitors. Counts and diversity of T cells one year after transplant came mostly from newly produced T cells.

Unique molecular identifiers were built into the TCRbeta library. TCRdb passed the PCR reads through MiXCR, listing each CDR3 protein once. Seen here are just over 200,000 distinct CDR3 sequences, approximately 8.4% observed once, and the top ten hold approximately 40%. The sequence came from a male patient aged 2-15 years who had a stem cell transplant for acute myeloid leukemia, so the T cells may come from the graft donor. The source was PBMCs, mostly from graft donor cells, collected 360 days after TCRalphabeta/CD19-depleted stem cell transplant. The chain couples TRBV11-2 to TRBJ2-4; D unresolved. The CDR3 sequence: CASSLDPLLAKNIQYF. The DNA of the CDR3 is TGTGCCAGCAGCTTAGATCCTTTACTAGCCAAAAACATTCAGTACTTC. Full variable domain (missing parts from reference TRBV11-2 and TRBJ2-4): EAGVAQSPRYKIIEKRQSVAFWCNPISGHATLYWYQQILGQGPKLLIQFQNNGVVDDSQLPKDRFSAERLKGVDSTLKIQPAKLEDSAVYLCASSLDPLLAKNIQYFGAGTRLSVL.